The 17 T cell receptor beta chains in this list originate from one sample, sequenced in a study of CD8 T cells in Susac syndrome. Random hexamers were used to reverse transcribe an amount of roughly 0.45 to 1 ug RNA. TCRdb itself ran the immunoSEQ multiplex PCR reads through MiXCR, one entry per CDR3 protein. The table lists approximately 260,000 distinct CDR3 sequences, 90% to 97% of them singletons. Sequences were obtained from CD4+ T cells from PBMCs. The receptors stem from a human donor with Susac syndrome.

V and J are TRBV9 and TRBJ2-7, with TRBD2 identical over 7 bases. V lost 3 bases, J lost 3 bases, and 12 bases stayed unmatched. CDR1 and CDR2 (germline): SGDLS, YYNGEE. The CDR3 sequence is 16 residues long. CDR3 amino acids: CASSAQEASGYYEQYF. CDR3 DNA: TGTGCCAGCAGCGCCCAAGAGGCTAGCGGATACTACGAGCAGTACTTC.

This sequence joins TRBV7-2 and TRBJ2-2; 9 nucleotides match TRBD2. CDR3 length equals 19 residues. Germline-derived CDR1 and CDR2 are SGHTA and FQGNSA. The trim removed 3 bases at V and 1 base at J, leaving 12 bases unmatched. For the CDR3, the DNA is TGTGCCAGCAGCTTTCTAACCGCTAGCGGGACGAAGAACACCGGGGAGCTGTTTTTT. Translated, it gives CASSFLTASGTKNTGELFF.

The chain has TRBV20-1 and TRBJ2-1; D gene ambiguous. The germline gives CDR1 DFQATT, CDR2 SNEGSKA (reference sequence). V lost 4 bases and J 8 bases, leaving 12 bases between the germline ends. This CDR3 spans 12 amino acids. The CDR3 sequence: CSAMPAGHEQFF. The CDR3 bases are TGCAGTGCTATGCCCGCAGGCCATGAGCAGTTCTTC.

The J gene is TRBJ2-7, the V gene TRBV7-9, with 7 bases matching TRBD1. The CDR3 extends over 15 amino acids. The ends lost 5 bases at V and 3 bases at J; junction bases unmatched: 10. Germline CDR1 is SEHNR and CDR2 is FQNEAQ (reference sequence). The CDR3 sequence is CASSVRRDSHYEQYF. CDR3 nucleotides: TGTGCCAGCAGCGTGCGCCGGGACAGTCACTACGAGCAGTACTTC.

The chain carries TRBV11-2 and TRBJ1-1; 7 bases are a match to TRBD1. The length of the CDR3 is 13 residues. CDR1 is SGHAT and CDR2 is FQNNGV in the germline V gene. The J segment lost 3 bases and the V segment lost 6 bases, leaving 4 bases of the junction unmatched. CDR3 nucleotide sequence: TGTGCCAGCAGAACAGACAGGGACACTGAAGCTTTCTTT. Encoded protein: CASRTDRDTEAFF. The entire variable domain, with the rest obtained from reference TRBV11-2 and TRBJ1-1, is as follows: EAGVAQSPRYKIIEKRQSVAFWCNPISGHATLYWYQQILGQGPKLLIQFQNNGVVDDSQLPKDRFSAERLKGVDSTLKIQPAKLEDSAVYLCASRTDRDTEAFFGQGTRLTVV.

The V gene is TRBV30, the J gene TRBJ2-7; 9 bases map to TRBD1. This CDR3 has 12 residues. The germline V gene encodes CDR1 GTSNPN and CDR2 SVGIG (reference sequence). J gave up 9 bases and V 0 bases, and 3 bases lay outside the gene matches. CDR3 in DNA: TGTGCCTGGAGTGTACAGGGGGCGAGGCAGTACTTC. Protein: CAWSVQGARQYF.

The chain carries TRBV25-1 and TRBJ1-2; D uncertain. The CDR3 has 11 amino acids. Germline CDR1 is MGHDK and CDR2 is SYGVNS. Trimming cost V 3 bases and J 7 bases, with 6 bases left between them. Here the CDR3 DNA reads TGTGCCAGCAGTGACTTGATTGGCTACACCTTC. It encodes CASSDLIGYTF.

The chain couples TRBV5-1 to TRBJ2-7; D perhaps matches TRBD2 (5 bases). The CDR3 spans 15 residues. Germline-derived CDR1 and CDR2 are SGHRS and YFSETQ. Trimming took off 3 bases at V and 5 bases at J, with 18 bases between the two ends. In nucleotides, the CDR3 is TGCGCCAGCAGCTCGAGTAAGGACTTACGACACGAGCAGTACTTC. Its translation: CASSSSKDLRHEQYF.

The V call is TRBV7-2, the J call TRBJ1-2, with D unclear. Germline-derived CDR1 and CDR2 are SGHTA and FQGNSA. The V end lost 1 base, the J end lost 10 bases, and 16 bases lay between the germline ends. The CDR3 has 14 amino acids. The CDR3 sequence is CASSLVLGSVDYTF. In nucleotides, the CDR3 is TGTGCCAGCAGCTTAGTTCTGGGCTCTGTTGACTACACCTTC.

The CDR3 DNA is TGTGCCCGGGGAGGGAGGGGGCGCGGCGGGGAGCTGTTTTTT. Its protein product is CARGGRGRGGELFF. The rearrangement joins TRBV30 to TRBJ2-2; TRBD1 or TRBD2 may be the D gene (7 bases each). Germline CDR1 is GTSNPN and CDR2 is SVGIG (reference sequence). V was pared by 8 bases and J by 7 bases, with 20 bases between. This CDR3 spans 14 amino acids.

The chain uses TRBV30 and TRBJ1-1; TRBD1 agrees at 9 bases. Per germline, CDR1 GTSNPN and CDR2 SVGIG (reference sequence). With 4 bases clipped from V and 4 bases from J, the junction kept 4 bases outside the gene matches. CDR3 length: 13 residues. The CDR3 spells CAWTWDRVTEAFF. CDR3 nucleotide sequence: TGTGCCTGGACCTGGGACAGGGTCACTGAAGCTTTCTTT.

The V and J genes are TRBV29-1 and TRBJ2-7; 8 bases agree with TRBD2. CDR1 is SQVTM, CDR2 ANQGSEA, per germline. CDR3 length: 16 residues. The ends lost 1 base at V and 4 bases at J; junction bases unmatched: 12. CDR3 DNA sequence: TGCAGCGTTGAAGTCCACGGGGGGGCTCAGATGTACGAGCAGTACTTC. It is translated as CSVEVHGGAQMYEQYF.

The chain employs TRBV29-1 and TRBJ2-1; D remains unclear. Trimming shortened V by 4 bases and J by 13 bases, and 20 bases separated the two germline ends. Germline CDR1 and CDR2: SQVTM and ANQGSEA. This CDR3 contains 13 residues. The CDR3 DNA reads as TGCAGCGTTGGGGTCCGGCTAGAAGGTTTCCAGTTCTTC. This translates into CSVGVRLEGFQFF.

CDR3: CSVGEGPTLAKNIQYF. In DNA form, the CDR3 reads TGCAGCGTTGGGGAGGGCCCCACCTTAGCCAAAAACATTCAGTACTTC. This sequence joins TRBV29-1 and TRBJ2-4; 7 nucleotides line up with TRBD2. V lost 4 bases and J lost 0; bases outside the gene matches: 9. Germline CDR1 and CDR2: SQVTM and ANQGSEA. CDR3 length: 16 amino acids.

The genes are TRBV5-4 and TRBJ1-1; D is uncertain. Trimming left V 4 bases short and J 3 bases short, with 10 bases between. In germline, CDR1 is SGHNT, CDR2 YYREEE (reference sequence). CDR3 length equals 13 residues. The CDR3 DNA is TGTGCCAGCAGCACCGACTCCCACACTGAAGCTTTCTTT. Translation: CASSTDSHTEAFF. Together with reference TRBV5-4 and TRBJ1-1, the CDR3 gives the full variable domain: ETGVTQSPTHLIKTRGQQVTLRCSSQSGHNTVSWYQQALGQGPQFIFQYYREEENGRGNFPPRFSGLQFPNYSSELNVNALELDDSALYLCASSTDSHTEAFFGQGTRLTVV.

This chain joins TRBV30 and TRBJ1-5, with D unclear. CDR1 and CDR2 from the germline V gene are GTSNPN and SVGIG (reference sequence). CDR3 size: 13 residues. V shed 3 bases and J shed 6 bases, with 12 bases lying between them. Here the CDR3 reads CAWSHKGFQPQHF. The CDR3 DNA reads TGTGCCTGGAGCCATAAAGGGTTTCAGCCCCAGCATTTT. Full variable domain (remainder filled in from reference TRBV30 and TRBJ1-5): SQTIHQWPATLVQPVGSPLSLECTVEGTSNPNLYWYRQAAGRGLQLLFYSVGIGQISSEVPQNLSASRPQDRQFILSSKKLLLSDSGFYLCAWSHKGFQPQHFGDGTRLSIL.

This sequence joins TRBV12-3 or TRBV12-4 and TRBJ2-1; D unresolved. This CDR3 has 12 residues. Trimming stripped 5 bases from V and 10 bases from J, with 12 bases between. This CDR3 reads CASSPLVVEQFF. The CDR3 DNA reads TGTGCCAGCAGTCCCCTCGTAGTAGAGCAGTTCTTC.